The source of this T cell receptor beta chain is a study of OX40 agonist ivuxolimab in advanced cancers. Across the study: Patient treatment consisted of intravenous ivuxolimab administration every 2 weeks at 0.01 to 10 mg/kg. Recorded diagnoses for dose-escalation patients were hepatocellular carcinoma, melanoma, renal cell or head and neck cancer. Study-wide findings and caveats: Dosing at 0.1 to 3.0 mg/kg was accompanied by clonal expansion of CD4+ and CD8+ blood T cells by week 6. There were also nonresponders showing low normalized T-cell clonal expansion.

Sequencing used immunoSEQ multiplex PCR; TCRdb keeps in-frame clones, though not all of them. The sample yields 60,000 to 85,000 clones, approximately 87% seen once. Concerning this clone itself: Its specificity is not known.

The V end lost 3 bases, the J end lost 6 bases, and 14 bases lay between the germline ends. The germline V gene encodes CDR1 SGHTA and CDR2 FQGNSA. The CDR3 has 14 amino acids. The sample consisted of CD4+ or CD8+ T cells sorted from blood, taken in a trial of the OX40 agonist ivuxolimab. The genes are TRBV7-2 and TRBJ1-1; the D gene is possibly TRBD1 (6 bases). This clonotype was sampled from an adult with an advanced solid tumor such as melanoma, head and neck, liver or kidney cancer. The CDR3: CASSLGTNFAEAFF. CDR3 in DNA: TGTGCCAGCAGCTTGGGGACAAATTTCGCTGAAGCTTTCTTT.